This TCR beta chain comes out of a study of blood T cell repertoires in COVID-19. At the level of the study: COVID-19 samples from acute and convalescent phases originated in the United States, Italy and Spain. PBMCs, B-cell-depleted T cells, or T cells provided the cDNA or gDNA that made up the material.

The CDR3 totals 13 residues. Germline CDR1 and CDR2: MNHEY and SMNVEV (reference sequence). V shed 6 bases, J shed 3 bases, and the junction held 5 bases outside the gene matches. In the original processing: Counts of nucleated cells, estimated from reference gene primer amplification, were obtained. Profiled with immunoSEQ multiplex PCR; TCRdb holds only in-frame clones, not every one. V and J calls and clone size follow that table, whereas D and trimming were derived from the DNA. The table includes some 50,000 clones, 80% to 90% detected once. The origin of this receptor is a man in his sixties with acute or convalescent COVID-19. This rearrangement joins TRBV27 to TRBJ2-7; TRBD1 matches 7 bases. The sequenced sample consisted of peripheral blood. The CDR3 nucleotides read TGTGCCAGCAGCTCGGGACAGTTCTACGAGCAGTACTTC. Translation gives CASSSGQFYEQYF.